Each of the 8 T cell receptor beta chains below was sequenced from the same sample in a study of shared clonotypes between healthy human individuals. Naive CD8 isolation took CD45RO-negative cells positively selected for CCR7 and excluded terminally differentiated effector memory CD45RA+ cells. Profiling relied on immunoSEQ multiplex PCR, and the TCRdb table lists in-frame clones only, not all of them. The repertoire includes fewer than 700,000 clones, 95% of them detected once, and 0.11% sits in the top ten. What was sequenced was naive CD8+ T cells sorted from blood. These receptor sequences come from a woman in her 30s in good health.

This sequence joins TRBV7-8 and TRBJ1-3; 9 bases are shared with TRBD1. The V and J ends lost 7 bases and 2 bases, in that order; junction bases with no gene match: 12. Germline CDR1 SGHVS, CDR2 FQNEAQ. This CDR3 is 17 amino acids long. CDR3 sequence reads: CASTTSRDRDAGNTIYF. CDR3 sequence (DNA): TGTGCCAGCACCACGTCCCGGGACAGGGACGCTGGAAACACCATATATTTT.

DNA of the CDR3: TGTGCCAGCAGTTTCCCAACCGGGACAGGTTACCTCAGCAATCAGCCCCAGCATTTT. The encoded protein is CASSFPTGTGYLSNQPQHF. The chain combines TRBV28 with TRBJ1-5, with 8 bases matching TRBD1. The germline CDR1 and CDR2 sequences are MDHEN and SYDVKM. The CDR3 length is 19 residues. V lost 3 bases and J lost 1; bases outside the gene matches: 14.

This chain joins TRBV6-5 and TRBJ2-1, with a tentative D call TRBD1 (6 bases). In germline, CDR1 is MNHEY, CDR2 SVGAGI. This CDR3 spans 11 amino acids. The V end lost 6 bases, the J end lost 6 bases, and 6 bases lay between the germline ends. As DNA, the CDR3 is TGTGCCAGCAGACAGGGCAATGAGCAGTTCTTC. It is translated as CASRQGNEQFF.

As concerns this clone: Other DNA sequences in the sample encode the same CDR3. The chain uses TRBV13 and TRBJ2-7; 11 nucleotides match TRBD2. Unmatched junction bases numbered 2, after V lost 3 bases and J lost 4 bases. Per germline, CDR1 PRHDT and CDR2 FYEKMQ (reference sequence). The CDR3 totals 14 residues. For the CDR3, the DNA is TGTGCCAGCAGCTTCGGGACTAGCGGTTACGAGCAGTACTTC. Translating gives CASSFGTSGYEQYF. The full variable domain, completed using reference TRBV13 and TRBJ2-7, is AAGVIQSPRHLIKEKRETATLKCYPIPRHDTVYWYQQGPGQDPQFLISFYEKMQSDKGSIPDRFSAQQFSDYHSELNMSSLELGDSALYFCASSFGTSGYEQYFGPGTRLTVT.

CDR3 protein: CASSSRGQNTEAFF. The CDR3 DNA reads TGTGCCAGCAGCTCGAGGGGGCAGAACACTGAAGCTTTCTTT. V gene TRBV7-2 combines with J gene TRBJ1-1, with 7 bases matching TRBD1. V lost 4 bases to trimming and J lost 1 base; unmatched junction nucleotides: 3. Germline assignment: CDR1 SGHTA and CDR2 FQGNSA. The CDR3 is 14 amino acids. The entire variable domain, with the rest obtained from reference TRBV7-2 and TRBJ1-1, is as follows: GAGVSQSPSNKVTEKGKDVELRCDPISGHTALYWYRQSLGQGLEFLIYFQGNSAPDKSGLPSDRFSAERTGGSVSTLTIQRTQQEDSAVYLCASSSRGQNTEAFFGQGTRLTVV.

CDR3 in amino acids: CASSPPSSPEAFF. CDR3 bases: TGTGCCAGCAGCCCCCCCTCGTCCCCTGAAGCTTTCTTT. V gene TRBV7-9 combines with J gene TRBJ1-1; no definite D call. Trimming left V 5 bases short and J 6 bases short, with 13 bases between. The CDR3 is made up of 13 amino acids. Per germline, CDR1 SEHNR and CDR2 FQNEAQ (reference sequence).

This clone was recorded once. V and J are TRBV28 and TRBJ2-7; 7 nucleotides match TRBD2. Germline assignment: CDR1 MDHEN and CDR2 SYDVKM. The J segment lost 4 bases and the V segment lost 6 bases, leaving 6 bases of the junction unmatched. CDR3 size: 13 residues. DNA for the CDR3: TGTGCCAGCAGCTCCTGGACTAGATACGAGCAGTACTTC. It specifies CASSSWTRYEQYF. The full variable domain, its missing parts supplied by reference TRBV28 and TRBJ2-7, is DVKVTQSSRYLVKRTGEKVFLECVQDMDHENMFWYRQDPGLGLRLIYFSYDVKMKEKGDIPEGYSVSREKKERFSLILESASTNQTSMYLCASSSWTRYEQYFGPGTRLTVT.

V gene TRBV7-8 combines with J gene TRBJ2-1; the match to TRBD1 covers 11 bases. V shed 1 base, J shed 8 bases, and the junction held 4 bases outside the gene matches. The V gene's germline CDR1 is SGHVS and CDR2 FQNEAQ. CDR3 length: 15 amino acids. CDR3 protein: CASSLGGTGGYEQFF. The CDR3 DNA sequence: TGTGCCAGCAGCTTAGGCGGGACAGGGGGGTATGAGCAGTTCTTC.